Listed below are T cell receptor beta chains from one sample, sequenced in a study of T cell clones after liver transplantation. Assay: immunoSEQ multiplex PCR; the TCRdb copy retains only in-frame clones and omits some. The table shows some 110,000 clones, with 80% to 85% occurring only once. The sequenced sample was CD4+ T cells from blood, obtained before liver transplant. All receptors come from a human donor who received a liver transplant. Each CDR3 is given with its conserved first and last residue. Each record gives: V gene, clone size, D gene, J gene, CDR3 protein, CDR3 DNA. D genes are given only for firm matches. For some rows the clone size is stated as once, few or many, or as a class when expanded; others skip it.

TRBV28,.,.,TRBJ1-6,CASSLNVPYNSPLHF,TGTGCCAGCAGTTTAAACGTACCCTATAATTCACCCCTCCACTTT
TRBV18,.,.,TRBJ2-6,CASSPAKAGANVLTF,TGTGCCAGCTCACCAGCGAAGGCTGGGGCCAACGTCCTGACTTTC
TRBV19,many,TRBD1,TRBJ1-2,CAISDRASSNYGYTF,TGTGCCATCTCCGACAGGGCCTCTTCGAACTATGGCTACACCTTC
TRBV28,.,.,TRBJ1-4,CASSLGQQIEKLFF,TGTGCCAGCAGTTTAGGACAGCAGATCGAAAAACTGTTTTTT
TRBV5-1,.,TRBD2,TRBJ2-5,CASSLGRTSAQETQYF,TGCGCCAGCAGCTTGGGCCGGACTAGCGCCCAAGAGACCCAGTACTTC
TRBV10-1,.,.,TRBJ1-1,CASSDLDRRVDTEAFF,TGCGCCAGCAGTGACCTTGACAGGAGGGTAGACACTGAAGCTTTCTTT
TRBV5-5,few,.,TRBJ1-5,CASSLWRGRGQPQHF,TGTGCCAGCAGCTTGTGGAGGGGTCGCGGTCAGCCCCAGCATTTT
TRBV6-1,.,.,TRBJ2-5,CASTAGNPGEETQYF,TGTGCCAGCACCGCCGGGAACCCGGGAGAAGAGACCCAGTACTTC
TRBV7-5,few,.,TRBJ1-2,CVRSLGVQGESYGYTF,TGTGTCAGAAGCTTAGGAGTTCAGGGGGAGAGCTATGGCTACACCTTC
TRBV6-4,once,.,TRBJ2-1,CASSIQFSYNEQFF,TGTGCCAGCAGCATACAGTTCTCCTACAATGAGCAGTTCTTC
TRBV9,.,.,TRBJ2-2,CASAIPGSSSIGELFF,TGTGCCAGCGCCATCCCCGGGTCCTCTAGCATCGGGGAGCTGTTTTTT
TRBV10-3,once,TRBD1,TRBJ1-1,CAISRQGSHEAFF,TGTGCCATCAGCCGACAGGGCAGCCATGAAGCTTTCTTT
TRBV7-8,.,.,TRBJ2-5,CASSLARNAQETQYF,TGTGCCAGCAGCTTAGCGCGGAATGCCCAAGAGACCCAGTACTTC
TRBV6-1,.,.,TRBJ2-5,CASSLGVETQYF,TGTGCCAGCAGTTTGGGTGTGGAGACCCAGTACTTC
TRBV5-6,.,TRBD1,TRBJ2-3,CASSSDRGKADTQYF,TGTGCCAGCAGCTCGGACAGGGGAAAGGCAGATACGCAGTATTTT
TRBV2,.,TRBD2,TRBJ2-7,CASRRESHEQYF,TGTGCCAGCAGGCGGGAGTCCCACGAGCAGTACTTC
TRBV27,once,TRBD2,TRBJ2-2,CASSRPGLTLTGELFF,TGTGCCAGCAGTCGTCCGGGACTAACCCTAACCGGGGAGCTGTTTTTT
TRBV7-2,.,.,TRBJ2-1,CASSQRGPTSISSYNEQFF,TGTGCCAGCAGCCAACGGGGTCCGACTTCCATAAGCTCCTACAATGAGCAGTTCTTC
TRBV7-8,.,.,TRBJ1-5,CASSWSRGGNQPQHF,TGTGCCAGCAGCTGGTCCCGCGGGGGCAATCAGCCCCAGCATTTT
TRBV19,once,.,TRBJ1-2,CANLPRRGSYGYTF,TGTGCCAATCTACCCCGACGGGGAAGCTATGGCTACACCTTC
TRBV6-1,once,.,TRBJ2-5,CASSKGEEETQYF,TGTGCCAGCAGTAAGGGGGAGGAGGAGACCCAGTACTTC
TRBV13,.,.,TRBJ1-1,CASSRVWNTEAFF,TGTGCCAGCAGCAGGGTTTGGAACACTGAAGCTTTCTTT
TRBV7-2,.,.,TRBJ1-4,CASSLVGRVLNEKLFF,TGTGCCAGCAGCTTAGTAGGGAGAGTTCTTAATGAAAAACTGTTTTTT
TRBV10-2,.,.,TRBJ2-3,CASSVGDGGRDTQYF,TGCGCCAGCAGTGTCGGGGACGGGGGCAGGGATACGCAGTATTTT